This T cell receptor beta chain comes out of a study of cytomegalovirus exposure and HLA in healthy donors. This clone was picked up one time. The antigen is unknown. Germline values: CDR1 SGHRS, CDR2 YFSETQ. This CDR3 spans 16 amino acids. The trim removed 3 bases at V and 6 bases at J, leaving 9 bases unmatched. This PCR relied on a set of 60 Vbeta primers and 13 Jbeta primers. Profiled with immunoSEQ multiplex PCR; TCRdb holds only in-frame clones, not every one. The data show approximately 110,000 clones, 65% to 75% seen once. Study outcomes and limitations: It was assumed in the presence/absence analyses that sequencing depth was roughly uniform across donors. Because they were indistinguishable, some V segments, including TRBV6-2 and TRBV6-3, were excluded. As a later analysis revealed, the rate of TCR association differed by HLA locus, with DRB1 most and HLA-C fewest. TCR beta V segments were, for the most part, productive about 87% or about 30% of the time in an earlier analysis.

The chain couples TRBV5-1 to TRBJ1-1; 12 bases line up with TRBD1. The sequencing input was PBMCs. This TCR came from a man aged 25-40 years in good health and CMV-seropositive. The CDR3 region has the DNA TGCGCCAGCAGCTCCGTCCGGGACAGGGGGCCGGCTGAAGCTTTCTTT. It encodes CASSSVRDRGPAEAFF.